One and the same sample provided the 18 T cell receptor beta chains below, sequenced in a study of metastatic and nonmetastatic thyroid tumors (dated by TCRdb to the early 2020s). None of the patients had been given any treatment before thyroid surgery. The library was obtained by PCR. The sequencer was an Illumina HiSeq 4000. TCRdb reran the public reads through fastp at Q25 and MiXCR, keeping productive beta chains. The sample records 20,000 to 25,000 clones, 20% to 25% of which are singletons. Of the sample, 6.4% falls within the top ten clones. Sequenced: tumor tissue. The receptor set was obtained from a female donor with papillary thyroid cancer or a benign thyroid nodule (not recorded which). Some clones in this sample may be carry-over from other donors' samples.

This clone showed up many times. The genes are TRBV19 and TRBJ1-5; no reliable D call. Germline lookup yields CDR1 LNHDA and CDR2 SQIVND (reference sequence). Trimming left V 4 bases short and J 2 bases short, with 24 bases between. The CDR3 length is 19 residues. In DNA form, the CDR3 reads TGTGCCAGTAGTACCTCAAGCGCCTTTCGGAGTAATGGCAATCAGCCCCAGCATTTT. It is translated as CASSTSSAFRSNGNQPQHF.

The V call is TRBV20-1, the J call TRBJ2-3; TRBD2 matches at 7 bases. Trimming took 5 bases from V and 0 from J; bases not matched to a gene: 8. The CDR3 length is 15 residues. The germline gives CDR1 DFQATT, CDR2 SNEGSKA (reference sequence). CDR3 bases: TGCAGTGCTCCTCTCAGCGGGACTAGCACAGATACGCAGTATTTT. Protein: CSAPLSGTSTDTQYF.

J is TRBJ1-5 and V is TRBV20-1, with D hard to call. Deletions cut 3 bases from V and 0 bases from J, with 12 bases between. The CDR3 has 15 residues. Germline lookup yields CDR1 DFQATT and CDR2 SNEGSKA (reference sequence). CDR3 in DNA: TGCAGTGCTAGTCCCGCCAGCTATAGCAATCAGCCCCAGCATTTT. This gives the protein CSASPASYSNQPQHF.

The gene calls are TRBV5-1 and TRBJ2-7; possibly TRBD1 for D (5 bases). V was clipped by 0 bases and J by 2 bases, with 15 bases between them. This CDR3 is built from 16 residues. Germline CDR1 SGHRS, CDR2 YFSETQ. The CDR3 sequence is CASSLASGPPTYEQYF. CDR3 sequence (DNA): TGCGCCAGCAGCTTGGCCTCAGGGCCCCCTACCTACGAGCAGTACTTC. Supplemented by reference TRBV5-1 and TRBJ2-7, the full variable domain reads KAGVTQTPRYLIKTRGQQVTLSCSPISGHRSVSWYQQTPGQGLQFLFEYFSETQRNKGNFPGRFSGRQFSNSRSEMNVSTLELGDSALYLCASSLASGPPTYEQYFGPGTRLTVT.

Ten or more counts support this clone. The rearrangement links TRBV7-2 to TRBJ2-7, with TRBD1 matching 7 bases. CDR1 and CDR2 (germline): SGHTA, FQGNSA. J was trimmed by 2 bases and V by 5 bases; bases with no gene match: 6. CDR3 size: 14 residues. The CDR3: CASSPIRGPYEQYF. DNA of the CDR3: TGTGCCAGCAGCCCCATAAGGGGGCCCTACGAGCAGTACTTC.

This clone was observed a single time. This sequence joins TRBV4-1 and TRBJ2-5; D is unresolved. The J call may be faulty, since TRBJ2-1 better matches the DNA end. The CDR3 totals 14 residues. Germline lookup yields CDR1 MGHRA and CDR2 YSYEKL. The CDR3, as DNA: TGCGCCAGCAGCCAAGGTGACAACTTCAATGAGCAGTTCTTC. Its translation is CASSQGDNFNEQFF.

Within the sample, this clone is medium-sized. The chain combines TRBV6-1 with TRBJ1-1, with 8 bases that match TRBD1. The CDR3 totals 17 residues. Germline assignment: CDR1 MNHNS and CDR2 SASEGT. Germline trimming cut 5 bases from V and 1 base from J; bases unmatched to any gene: 12. The CDR3 is CASSFRQGTARNTEAFF. CDR3 sequence (DNA): TGTGCCAGCAGTTTTCGACAGGGGACGGCAAGGAACACTGAAGCTTTCTTT.

The CDR3 nucleotides are TGTGCCAGTAGTGTGCCGGGACCGGGTTTCGGAAACACCATATATTTT. Protein: CASSVPGPGFGNTIYF. This chain uses TRBV19 with TRBJ1-3; possible D gene TRBD1, 5 bases. Trimming took off 5 bases at V and 4 bases at J, with 18 bases between the two ends. Germline lookup yields CDR1 LNHDA and CDR2 SQIVND (reference sequence). The CDR3 totals 16 residues.

This clone rates as medium-sized. This sample includes further DNA sequences coding for the same CDR3. The rearrangement joins TRBV6-1 to TRBJ1-2; 7 bases align to TRBD1. V trimming: 7 bases; J trimming: 5 bases; junction bases outside the gene matches: 10. CDR3 length: 14 amino acids. Germline V lookup: CDR1 MNHNS, CDR2 SASEGT. Written as DNA, the CDR3 is TGTGCCAGCACCCTTACCGGGACAGCTTATGGCTACACCTTC. Translation gives CASTLTGTAYGYTF.

This clone was detected ten times or more. The V gene is TRBV20-1, the J gene TRBJ2-6; possible D gene TRBD1, 5 bases. The CDR3 consists of 16 residues. CDR1 and CDR2 (germline): DFQATT, SNEGSKA (reference sequence). The germline V and J ends were trimmed by 6 bases and 0 bases, with 15 bases remaining between them. CDR3 loop: CSAEDTVLSGANVLTF. As DNA, the CDR3 is TGCAGTGCCGAGGACACAGTCCTCTCTGGGGCCAACGTCCTGACTTTC.

This clone was detected a few times. V is TRBV15 and J is TRBJ1-2, with D perhaps TRBD1 (5 bases). The CDR3 is made up of 13 amino acids. The germline V and J ends were trimmed by 5 bases and 6 bases, with 13 bases remaining between them. The V gene's germline CDR1 is LNHNV and CDR2 YYDKDF (reference sequence). The DNA for the CDR3 is TGTGCCACCAGCCGCCGGACAATCAATGGCTACACCTTC. It codes for CATSRRTINGYTF.

The V call is TRBV4-2, the J call TRBJ2-1, with 9 nucleotides matching TRBD1. The ends lost 4 bases at V and 7 bases at J; junction bases unmatched: 11. This CDR3 is 16 amino acids long. Germline V lookup: CDR1 LGHNA, CDR2 YNFKEQ. CDR3 residues: CASSRGGTGRRNEQFF. The CDR3, as DNA: TGTGCCAGCAGCCGAGGAGGGACAGGGAGAAGGAATGAGCAGTTCTTC.

This clone was found many times. The rearrangement uses TRBV27 and TRBJ2-1; 8 nucleotides agree with TRBD2. The CDR3 consists of 15 residues. Per the germline V gene, CDR1 is MNHEY and CDR2 is SMNVEV (reference sequence). V shed 2 bases and J 5 bases; nucleotides not matched to a gene: 5. The CDR3 DNA reads TGTGCCAGCAGTTTAAGCGGGAGAGTCGACAATGAGCAGTTCTTC. Protein sequence: CASSLSGRVDNEQFF.

The gene calls are TRBV5-1 and TRBJ1-2; TRBD1 might be the D (6 bases). This CDR3 is 18 amino acids long. V was shortened by 1 base and J by 3 bases, with 22 bases between the two germline ends. Per germline, CDR1 SGHRS and CDR2 YFSETQ. The DNA for the CDR3 is TGCGCCAGCAGCTTGATTTTCCATCTTTCGGGGGGGCACTATGGCTACACCTTC. Its translation: CASSLIFHLSGGHYGYTF.

This clone showed up many times. The chain couples TRBV7-9 to TRBJ2-3; D remains ambiguous. V was trimmed by 0 bases and J by 4 bases, leaving 5 bases between them. This CDR3 has 13 amino acids. Germline CDR1 is SEHNR and CDR2 is FQNEAQ (reference sequence). CDR3 sequence reads: CASSLAVSDTQYF. The CDR3 DNA sequence: TGTGCCAGCAGCTTAGCTGTCTCAGATACGCAGTATTTT.

This clone was recorded at least ten times. The chain recombines TRBV6-1 with TRBJ2-6; 7 bases match TRBD1. Trimming took 6 bases from V and 4 from J; bases not matched to a gene: 12. The CDR3 runs to 17 residues. Germline CDR1 and CDR2: MNHNS and SASEGT. CDR3 protein: CASRVQGDGSGANVLTF. In nucleotides, the CDR3 is TGTGCCAGCAGAGTCCAGGGGGATGGGTCGGGGGCCAACGTCCTGACTTTC.

This clone qualifies as medium-sized. This sequence joins TRBV6-2 or TRBV6-3 and TRBJ2-7; TRBD2 agrees at 12 bases. CDR1 MNHEY and CDR2 SVGEGT come from the germline V gene. The CDR3 loop spans 16 amino acids. V shed 2 bases, J shed 4 bases, and the junction held 6 bases outside the gene matches. In DNA, the CDR3 is TGTGCCAGCAGTTACCTAGCGGGAGGGCCGACATACGAGCAGTACTTC. Translating it yields CASSYLAGGPTYEQYF.

The chain carries TRBV6-1 and TRBJ1-4; TRBD1 is a possible D gene (6 bases). Between the trimmed V and J ends, which lost 6 bases and 8 bases, there was a span of 16 bases. Germline CDR1 and CDR2: MNHNS and SASEGT. The CDR3 is made up of 14 amino acids. Written as DNA, the CDR3 is TGTGCCAGCAGCGACAGGCTAAGGGGGGAAAAACTGTTTTTT. Its translation: CASSDRLRGEKLFF.